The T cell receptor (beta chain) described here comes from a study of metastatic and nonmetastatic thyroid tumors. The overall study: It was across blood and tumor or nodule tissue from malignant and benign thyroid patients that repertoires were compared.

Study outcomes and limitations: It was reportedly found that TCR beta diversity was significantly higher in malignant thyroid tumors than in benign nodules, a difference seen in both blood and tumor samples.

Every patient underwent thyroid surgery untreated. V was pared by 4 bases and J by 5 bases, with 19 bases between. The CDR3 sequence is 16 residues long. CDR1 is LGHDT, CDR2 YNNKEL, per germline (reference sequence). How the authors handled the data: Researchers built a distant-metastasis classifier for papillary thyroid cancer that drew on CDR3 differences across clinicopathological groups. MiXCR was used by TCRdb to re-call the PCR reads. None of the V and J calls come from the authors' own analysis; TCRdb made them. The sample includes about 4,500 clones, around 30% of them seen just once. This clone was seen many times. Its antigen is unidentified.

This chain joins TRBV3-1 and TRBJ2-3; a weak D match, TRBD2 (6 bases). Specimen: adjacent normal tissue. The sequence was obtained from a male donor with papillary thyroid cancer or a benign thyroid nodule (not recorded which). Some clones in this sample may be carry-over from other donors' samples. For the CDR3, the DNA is TGTGCCAGCAGCCCGTCCCTATGGGCCGGGGGAGATACGCAGTATTTT. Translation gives CASSPSLWAGGDTQYF.